A single sample is the source of the 4 T cell receptor beta chains below, sequenced in a study of patients and donors after allogeneic stem cell transplantation. TCRdb re-called the RT-PCR reads through MiXCR, storing one row per CDR3 protein. The data show about 960,000 distinct CDR3 sequences, 18% seen once. The specimen sequenced was blood, either unsorted or a sorted T cell fraction (not recorded which). Receptor source: a human donor who was either an allogeneic HSCT recipient or a stem cell or donor lymphocyte infusion donor (not recorded which). It is not recorded whose cells these are; they may come from a transplant donor.

This clonotype has just a few counts. The V and J genes are TRBV12-3 or TRBV12-4 and TRBJ2-7; D ambiguous. V gave up 2 bases and J gave up 2 bases, with 7 bases separating them. The CDR3 contains 13 residues. The chain's CDR3 is CASSLQDTYEQYF. CDR3 nucleotide sequence: TGTGCCAGCAGTTTACAGGATACCTACGAGCAGTACTTC.

This clonotype has just a few counts. The rearrangement uses TRBV6-1 and TRBJ2-1; D unresolved. The V end lost 6 bases, the J end lost 9 bases, and 15 bases lay between the germline ends. The CDR3 sequence is 13 residues long. In germline, CDR1 is MNHNS, CDR2 SASEGT. CDR3 sequence: CASRNAGGSEQFF. The CDR3 DNA sequence: TGTGCCAGCAGGAACGCCGGTGGCAGTGAGCAGTTCTTC.

This clonotype has only a few counts. The chain joins TRBV29-1 to TRBJ1-5; no reliable D call. This CDR3 has 13 amino acids. Deletions cut 5 bases from V and 9 bases from J, with 17 bases between. Germline values: CDR1 SQVTM, CDR2 ANQGSEA. CDR3 coding DNA: TGCAGCGTTAAAAGGACTGTACTAGGGCCCCAGCATTTT. Translating it yields CSVKRTVLGPQHF.

The chain uses TRBV20-1 and TRBJ1-2; 9 positions match TRBD1. There are 12 residues in the CDR3. V was pared by 6 bases and J by 8 bases, with 7 bases of the junction left unmatched. Germline V gene lookup returns CDR1 DFQATT and CDR2 SNEGSKA (reference sequence). The CDR3 region is CSAKQGAGGYTF. The CDR3 DNA reads as TGCAGTGCCAAACAGGGGGCGGGCGGCTACACCTTC.